These 24 T cell receptor beta chains were sequenced from one sample in a study of T cell changes during pregnancy in multiple sclerosis. Some clones are missing from TCRdb's copy, which holds only in-frame ones; the method was immunoSEQ multiplex PCR. The table has over 60,000 clones, around 96% seen once. Here the sequenced sample was CD8+ T cells from peripheral blood mononuclear cells, taken after pregnancy. The origin of the receptors is a female donor with multiple sclerosis, enrolled in a pregnancy study.

V and J are TRBV7-8 and TRBJ2-7; 7 nucleotides align to TRBD2. CDR1 SGHVS and CDR2 FQNEAQ come from the germline V gene. The length of the CDR3 is 15 residues. V dropped 5 bases and J dropped 6; count of bases not matched to a gene: 13. DNA of the CDR3: TGTGCCAGCAGCCAGACTAGCATCGGACTACGCGAGCAGTACTTC. This translates into CASSQTSIGLREQYF.

V gene TRBV7-9 combines with J gene TRBJ2-1, with TRBD1 matching over 9 bases. This CDR3 is built from 15 residues. CDR1 SEHNR and CDR2 FQNEAQ come from the germline V gene (reference sequence). V lost 5 bases and J lost 5; bases outside the gene matches: 7. The chain's CDR3 is CASSQYRGPDNEQFF. The CDR3 DNA sequence: TGTGCCAGCAGCCAATACAGGGGGCCTGACAATGAGCAGTTCTTC.

This sequence joins TRBV19 and TRBJ2-4, with D hard to call. V lost 0 bases and J 0 bases, leaving 12 bases between the germline ends. The CDR3 is made up of 17 amino acids. Germline V gene lookup returns CDR1 LNHDA and CDR2 SQIVND (reference sequence). The CDR3 spells CASSIDPSRLAKNIQYF. As DNA, the CDR3 is TGTGCCAGTAGTATAGATCCTTCCCGTCTAGCCAAAAACATTCAGTACTTC.

The rearrangement links TRBV11-2 to TRBJ1-5; D not certain. Trimming cost V 5 bases and J 4 bases, with 9 bases left between them. The length of the CDR3 is 13 residues. Germline V gene sequence: CDR1 SGHAT, CDR2 FQNNGV. The CDR3 protein is CASSPSINQPQHF. As DNA, the CDR3 is TGTGCCAGCAGCCCGTCTATAAATCAGCCCCAGCATTTT.

J is TRBJ2-7 and V is TRBV6-1, with 11 bases matching TRBD2. Germline V gene sequence: CDR1 MNHNS, CDR2 SASEGT. The CDR3 sequence is 15 residues long. The V segment lost 6 bases and the J segment 0 bases; nucleotides outside the gene matches: 4. CDR3 protein: CASRGTSGNSYEQYF. CDR3 coding DNA: TGTGCCAGCAGAGGGACTAGCGGAAACTCCTACGAGCAGTACTTC.

The rearrangement uses TRBV7-6 and TRBJ1-1, with a tentative D call TRBD1 (6 bases). Germline V gene lookup returns CDR1 SGHVS and CDR2 FNYEAQ. Trimming cost V 5 bases and J 0 bases, with 25 bases left between them. The CDR3 contains 19 residues. CDR3 loop: CASSPAMRTARVMNTEAFF. The CDR3 DNA sequence: TGTGCCAGCAGCCCCGCAATGCGGACAGCAAGGGTTATGAACACTGAAGCTTTCTTT.

V and J are TRBV5-1 and TRBJ2-7; D is unresolved. CDR3 length: 15 residues. From germline, CDR1 is SGHRS and CDR2 YFSETQ. Trimming cost V 0 bases and J 2 bases, with 12 bases left between them. CDR3 sequence (DNA): TGCGCCAGCAGCTTGGGGCCAGGTCCCGCCTACGAGCAGTACTTC. Translating gives CASSLGPGPAYEQYF.

The rearrangement joins TRBV28 to TRBJ1-5; 7 nucleotides line up with TRBD1. The CDR3 has 15 amino acids. Germline CDR1 reads MDHEN; CDR2 reads SYDVKM. V was pared by 3 bases and J by 1 base, with 3 bases of the junction left unmatched. The CDR3 loop is CASSFTGVSNQPQHF. CDR3 bases: TGTGCCAGCAGTTTTACAGGGGTGAGCAATCAGCCCCAGCATTTT. Full variable domain (outside the CDR3, taken from reference TRBV28 and TRBJ1-5): DVKVTQSSRYLVKRTGEKVFLECVQDMDHENMFWYRQDPGLGLRLIYFSYDVKMKEKGDIPEGYSVSREKKERFSLILESASTNQTSMYLCASSFTGVSNQPQHFGDGTRLSIL.

The V call is TRBV7-3, the J call TRBJ2-3; D possibly corresponds to TRBD2 (6 bases). The CDR3 spans 20 residues. V lost 1 base to trimming and J lost 3 bases, with 26 bases between them. Germline loops: CDR1 SGHTA, CDR2 FQGTGA. The CDR3 DNA follows: TGTGCCAGCAGCTTAATTAGTGACGGGAGTACCGGTTGGGCTACAGATACGCAGTATTTT. This sequence encodes CASSLISDGSTGWATDTQYF. Complete variable domain (other parts from reference TRBV7-3 and TRBJ2-3): GAGVSQTPSNKVTEKGKYVELRCDPISGHTALYWYRQSLGQGPEFLIYFQGTGAADDSGLPNDRFFAVRPEGSVSTLKIQRTERGDSAVYLCASSLISDGSTGWATDTQYFGPGTRLTVL.

The chain carries TRBV4-3 and TRBJ2-7; D is perhaps TRBD1 (6 bases). Per the germline V gene, CDR1 is LGHNA and CDR2 is YSLEER. The CDR3 extends over 15 amino acids. Trimming stripped 0 bases from V and 1 base from J, with 10 bases between. DNA of the CDR3: TGCGCCAGCAGCCAAGATCGTGGACAGTCCTACGAGCAGTACTTC. Encoded protein: CASSQDRGQSYEQYF.

The V gene is TRBV11-2, the J gene TRBJ1-1; TRBD1 might be the D (5 bases). Germline CDR1 SGHAT, CDR2 FQNNGV. The CDR3 is 14 amino acids. V was clipped by 2 bases and J by 6 bases, with 13 bases between them. The CDR3: CASSLYMGGAEAFF. Written as DNA, the CDR3 is TGTGCCAGCAGCTTATATATGGGAGGGGCTGAAGCTTTCTTT. Full variable domain (remainder filled in from reference TRBV11-2 and TRBJ1-1): EAGVAQSPRYKIIEKRQSVAFWCNPISGHATLYWYQQILGQGPKLLIQFQNNGVVDDSQLPKDRFSAERLKGVDSTLKIQPAKLEDSAVYLCASSLYMGGAEAFFGQGTRLTVV.

The chain joins TRBV11-2 to TRBJ2-1, with TRBD2 identical over 10 bases. V trimming: 3 bases; J trimming: 6 bases; junction bases outside the gene matches: 11. Germline V lookup: CDR1 SGHAT, CDR2 FQNNGV. The CDR3 length is 17 residues. The CDR3 sequence is CASSFLRAGGRSNEQFF. The DNA for the CDR3 is TGTGCCAGCAGCTTTTTGAGAGCGGGAGGGAGGTCCAATGAGCAGTTCTTC.

The V gene is TRBV19, the J gene TRBJ2-7, with D perhaps matching TRBD1 (5 bases). V lost 6 bases and J lost 5, with 8 bases in between. Germline assignment: CDR1 LNHDA and CDR2 SQIVND (reference sequence). The CDR3 covers 11 residues. CDR3: CASSQGHEQYF. CDR3 DNA: TGTGCCAGTAGCCAGGGCCACGAGCAGTACTTC.

The chain is built from TRBV28 and TRBJ1-1; D perhaps matches TRBD1 (5 bases). In germline, CDR1 is MDHEN, CDR2 SYDVKM. The germline V and J ends were trimmed by 4 bases and 0 bases, with 12 bases remaining between them. This CDR3 has 15 amino acids. The CDR3 DNA reads as TGTGCCAGCAGTTCCCAGGGTACTATGAACACTGAAGCTTTCTTT. This translates into CASSSQGTMNTEAFF.

This sequence joins TRBV28 and TRBJ2-7, with 9 bases identical to TRBD1. This CDR3 has 18 residues. The V gene end was trimmed by 5 bases and the J gene end by 3 bases; junction bases not matched to a gene: 17. The germline V gene has CDR1 MDHEN and CDR2 SYDVKM. The CDR3 reads CASSGILRQGELYYEQYF. CDR3 nucleotide sequence: TGTGCCAGCAGTGGGATCCTCCGACAGGGGGAATTATACTACGAGCAGTACTTC.

The chain carries TRBV29-1 and TRBJ2-7; D is uncertain. The CDR3 has 13 residues. The V gene's germline CDR1 is SQVTM and CDR2 ANQGSEA. Trimming left V 2 bases short and J 5 bases short, with 13 bases between. In nucleotides, the CDR3 is TGCAGCGTTGAATCCGGGTCTCGGCACGAGCAGTACTTC. It specifies CSVESGSRHEQYF.

The chain recombines TRBV4-1 with TRBJ2-1, with D possibly matching TRBD2 (6 bases). Germline V gives CDR1 MGHRA, CDR2 YSYEKL. V shed 3 bases and J shed 0 bases, with 15 bases lying between them. This CDR3 is built from 17 residues. CDR3 sequence (DNA): TGCGCCAGCAGCCAGTTACGGGAACTAGCCTCCTACAATGAGCAGTTCTTC. Its translation: CASSQLRELASYNEQFF.

The J gene is TRBJ2-7, the V gene TRBV7-9; 9 bases are shared with TRBD1. J gave up 5 bases and V 5 bases, and 7 bases lay outside the gene matches. Germline V gene sequence: CDR1 SEHNR, CDR2 FQNEAQ (reference sequence). The CDR3 spans 14 residues. The CDR3 DNA follows: TGTGCCAGCAGCCATCCGGACAGGGGCGACGAGCAGTACTTC. It encodes CASSHPDRGDEQYF.

In its sample, this clone was seen once. In DNA, the CDR3 is TGTGCCAGCAGCCTTCGGGTAGCGGCAGATACGCAGTATTTT. Its protein is CASSLRVAADTQYF. V and J are TRBV9 and TRBJ2-3; the D gene is possibly TRBD2 (6 bases). Germline CDR1 reads SGDLS; CDR2 reads YYNGEE. This CDR3 spans 14 amino acids. Trimming shortened V by 4 bases and J by 4 bases, and 13 bases separated the two germline ends.

V and J are TRBV27 and TRBJ2-1; D may be TRBD1 (6 bases). Germline V gene lookup returns CDR1 MNHEY and CDR2 SMNVEV (reference sequence). Trimming removed 5 bases at V and 0 bases at J, with 17 bases between. The CDR3 contains 17 residues. Here the CDR3 reads CASSQLTGGFSYNEQFF. In DNA, the CDR3 is TGTGCCAGCAGTCAGCTGACAGGCGGTTTCTCCTACAATGAGCAGTTCTTC.

The chain employs TRBV4-1 and TRBJ2-3; 8 bases align to TRBD2. Germline trimming cut 6 bases from V and 0 bases from J; bases unmatched to any gene: 5. Germline V gives CDR1 MGHRA, CDR2 YSYEKL. The CDR3 runs to 15 residues. CDR3 nucleotide sequence: TGCGCCAGCAGACCCCTAGCGGGTAGCACAGATACGCAGTATTTT. Protein product: CASRPLAGSTDTQYF.

The gene calls are TRBV6-1 and TRBJ1-2; TRBD1 matches 7 bases. The CDR3 length is 14 residues. V shed 4 bases and J 7 bases; nucleotides not matched to a gene: 9. In germline, CDR1 is MNHNS, CDR2 SASEGT. In nucleotides, the CDR3 is TGTGCCAGCAGTGGCCAGACAGGGCTGAGTGGCTACACCTTC. Protein product: CASSGQTGLSGYTF.

This chain uses TRBV27 with TRBJ2-5; D is undetermined. Germline values: CDR1 MNHEY, CDR2 SMNVEV (reference sequence). This CDR3 has 12 amino acids. Trimming removed 2 bases at V and 5 bases at J, with 6 bases between. The CDR3 region is CASSLDGETQYF. In DNA form, the CDR3 reads TGTGCCAGCAGTTTAGACGGGGAGACCCAGTACTTC.

The V call is TRBV9, the J call TRBJ2-7; D is uncertain. Germline CDR1 is SGDLS and CDR2 is YYNGEE. The germline V and J ends were trimmed by 3 bases and 1 base, with 8 bases remaining between them. The CDR3 has 13 amino acids. CDR3 in amino acids: CASSGLRSYEQYF. For the CDR3, the DNA is TGTGCCAGCAGCGGATTACGGTCCTACGAGCAGTACTTC. The full variable domain, in which reference TRBV9 and TRBJ2-7 provide the parts outside the CDR3, is DSGVTQTPKHLITATGQRVTLRCSPRSGDLSVYWYQQSLDQGLQFLIQYYNGEERAKGNILERFSAQQFPDLHSELNLSSLELGDSALYFCASSGLRSYEQYFGPGTRLTVT.